This T cell receptor (beta chain) derives from a study of glioma-infiltrating T cells after dendritic cell vaccination (dated by TCRdb to about 2016). Looking at the study overall: A cohort of roughly 15 glioblastoma patients from Phase I and II dendritic cell vaccination trials was included, of whom 9 were newly diagnosed and 6 had recurrent disease. Between the early 2000s and the early 2010s, the patients were given dendritic cell vaccination pulsed with autologous tumor lysate. The vaccine consisted of monocyte-derived dendritic cells cultured less than nine days with IL-4 and GM-CSF, then pulsed overnight with autologous tumor lysate. Patients received three intradermal dendritic cell vaccine injections at biweekly intervals in the arm below the axilla. Deep sequencing of TCR beta CDR3 regions was used to quantify tumor-infiltrating lymphocyte content and compare tumor and blood repertoires in dendritic cell-vaccinated glioblastoma patients. Survival after dendritic cell vaccination was correlated with TCR sequencing metrics, including TIL content and tumor-blood repertoire overlap. Beyond this particular receptor, the publication reports: After dendritic cell vaccination, a higher estimated pretreatment TIL content predicted longer time to progression and longer overall survival. The TCR overlap response model with three groups was called speculative and said to need prospective validation. No direct relationship between TCR clonality and survival was found, suggesting that a diverse polyclonal response may matter. The cohort was small and heterogeneous, few patients had complete blood and tumor sets, and even fewer had initial-recurrent tumor pairs.

TCRB CDR3 regions were amplified from around 1.9 ug genomic DNA, or all available DNA if less, using the immunoSEQ assay. The multiplex PCR employed 60 forward primers targeting TCR V beta segments and 13 reverse primers targeting J beta segments. To estimate the number of reads per starting template, synthetic control templates were added to each sample at limiting dilution. The Illumina HiSeq System generated 87 bp sequencing reads. The study's own analysis went as follows. PCR and sequencing errors were removed by merging closely related sequences with a nearest neighbor algorithm. TCR overlap was measured as the percentage of unique tumor TCR beta sequences that were also present in the peripheral blood of the same patient. The table comes from immuneACCESS by way of TCRdb, which keeps in-frame sequences with V and J called. Part of the clones is missing from these tables; in studies checked, under half for an unresolved V gene and the rest for unknown reasons. Clone size and the V and J calls come from that table; the DNA yielded D and trimming. A total of around 78,000 clones appear in this sample, 85% of them only once. The ten most abundant clones make up roughly 8.4% of the sample.

What the time point label conveys for this sample: after dendritic cell vaccination, including at tumor progression/relapse. To be selected, patients needed enough residual fresh-frozen tumor tissue and more than two years of available survival data. An isocitrate dehydrogenase mutation was not carried by any of the glioblastoma patients, although molecular status was otherwise variable. PBMC were collected before vaccination, two weeks after the third vaccination, and at tumor progression if progression occurred. The Qiagen DNeasy Blood extraction Kit was used to extract genomic DNA. Trimming accounts for 5 bases at V and 5 bases at J, while the number of junction bases matched to no gene is 10. The germline V gene (reference sequence) provides CDR1 PRHDT and CDR2 FYEKMQ. From its cysteine to its phenylalanine, the CDR3 spans 16 amino acids. Left in the record is the CDR3 DNA by itself, 48 bases read in frame from the first base.

Of note for this clone: Its antigen is not yet known. The sample holds no much larger clone one base away, and base qualities are not on file.

The source was blood, collected after dendritic cell vaccination. The chain joins TRBV13 to TRBJ2-2; TRBD1 agrees with 8 junctional bases. This TCR came from a human donor with glioblastoma. The DNA sequence reads TGTGCCAGCAGCCCCCACGGACAGGGAAGGACCGGGGAGCTGTTTTTT. This sequence encodes CASSPHGQGRTGELFF.